This T cell receptor beta chain was obtained from a study of cytomegalovirus exposure and HLA in healthy donors (dated by TCRdb to about 2017). General notes on the study: According to an earlier analysis of 550 to 750 of the donors, 200 million or so T cells yielded roughly 110 million unique TCR beta sequences and approximately 280 Gb of sequence data. An early release covering over 500 HLA-typed donors comprised about 320 gigabases of sequencing data and approximately 80 million unique TCR sequences. Among the roughly 400 genotyped donors, more than 70% belonged to the genetic ancestry cluster associated with self-reported Caucasian donors. The study aimed to test whether signatures of past pathogen exposure could be identified by cataloging public T cell receptors. The T cell repertoires of under 750 subjects were profiled by immunosequencing and related to cytomegalovirus serostatus. Along with the roughly 610-subject first cohort, a separate validation cohort of over 90 different subjects was used. To predict cytomegalovirus infection status, the study brought together high-throughput TCR immunosequencing, statistical association of individual TCRs with disease status, and machine learning. In a later analysis, previously published TCR beta repertoires from 666 donors were re-analyzed and high-resolution HLA genotyping was added so that TCR occurrence patterns could be studied. Rather than using new phenotypic data, the later analysis identified candidate immune exposures from TCR beta sequences and from how often those sequences occurred across donors. An earlier analysis of 500 to 650 of the donors applied high-throughput TCR beta sequencing to assess whether each TCR beta V gene segment acted as functional or pseudogenic. Donor age, sex, ethnicity and CMV serostatus were compiled together with the repertoire data. A later genetic analysis took genome-wide SNP genotypes for about 55% of the 666 donors and used that subset as a discovery cohort. All discovery cohort repertoires had been generated using a single sequencing platform. Class I and class II HLA loci were covered by the typing at four-digit resolution. Typing coverage differed by locus: A, B, C, DRB1 and DQB1 were typed in about 620-640 donors, DQA1 in about 500, DPA1 in nearly 610, and DPB1 in 400 to 490. Four or five DR-DQ haplotypes were handled as single units for association and clustering because linkage in the cohort was strong. Among under 450 genotyped donors of the cohort, an average of roughly 240,000 unique TCR beta nucleotide sequences were sequenced per donor, roughly 20% of them non-productive. Beyond this particular receptor, the publication reports: It was suggested by the authors that the approach could potentially be generalized to other disease states and immunological phenotypes. V-gene and J-gene trimming of TCR beta chains was associated with a missense DCLRE1C variant in a later genetic analysis, and the association was replicated in an independent cohort. According to a later analysis, most CMV-associated TCR beta chains appeared to be HLA-restricted, and the HLA associations seemed to be driven largely by CMV exposure. In a later analysis, the rate of TCR association differed among HLA loci, with DRB1 alleles having the most associated TCRs and HLA-C alleles having the fewest. In the study, 164 TCR beta chains were listed as associated with cytomegalovirus. Correlated functional status among segregating V segments might be attributable to linkage disequilibrium, but an unknown experimental factor could not be ruled out. Roughly uniform sequencing depth across donors was assumed in presence/absence analyses, although this assumption may not hold. In a later genetic analysis, fewer N-insertions in productive TCRs were reported among donors in an Asian-associated ancestry cluster than the roughly 700-donor mean. When HLA alleles, especially DR and DQ, strongly co-occurred, attributing TCR associations to individual alleles was difficult. While some public TCRs were present in many individuals, most TCR sequences turned up only very rarely across donors. An earlier analysis of 587 of the donors showed that most TCR beta V segments appeared in productive rearrangements either about 90% or about 30% of the time, which broadly matched IMGT annotations. CMV serostatus was the only immune exposure information available for the cohort. A later analysis found that HLA-associated TCR beta chains were more clonally expanded and had lower generation probabilities than equally common non-associated chains. A further reported finding was that TCR beta sequences accurately predicted the HLA-A and HLA-B alleles for most subjects in the first cohort. This cohort had only TCR beta chains sequenced, and the lack of alpha or paired-chain data limited which features could be detected. A group of highly shared sequence variants was considered likely to be a technical artifact of the sequencing pipeline. Roughly 17 rarely observed V segments, including chromosome 9 orphons, were excluded from the earlier analysis of several hundred of the donors because counts were too low. A few of the identified cytomegalovirus-associated TCR beta chains were confirmed in vitro to be specific for cytomegalovirus antigens. In a later analysis, several top co-occurrence clusters were reported to appear linked to parvovirus B19, influenza, CMV and Epstein-Barr virus. Cytomegalovirus status was reported to be diagnosed by the classifier with high specificity and sensitivity in both the original and validation cohorts. A later analysis associated about 18,000 TCR beta sequences with specific HLA alleles at a false discovery rate of 0.05. Because HLA typing was unavailable for some donors at each locus, only the typed subset was used in association tests.

Libraries were made using the immunoSEQ multiplex PCR assay. For the multiplex PCR, a mixture combining 60 forward primers for TCR Vbeta segments and 13 reverse primers for TCR Jbeta segments was used. A multiplex PCR assay on genomic DNA amplified the CDR3 region of rearranged TCR beta genes. The Illumina HiSeq System was used to sequence the amplified TCR beta libraries as 87-base-pair reads. In the paper's pipeline: Across the roughly 700 repertoires, a later analysis counted roughly 77 million unique TCR beta chains, around 10 million of which were shared by at least two donors. To remove PCR and sequencing errors, raw reads were error-corrected and collapsed into unique sequences using a nearest-neighbor algorithm that merged closely related sequences. CDR3 sequences were aligned to IMGT reference sequences to assign V, D and J gene segments. For a sequence to be retained, a match of at least six nucleotides was required to both a V gene segment and a J gene segment. A rearrangement was called productive if the CDR3 had no stop codons and remained in frame with V and J, and every other rearrangement was called non-productive. CDR3 was defined by IMGT convention, running from the second conserved V-encoded cysteine to the conserved J-encoded phenylalanine. The earlier analysis of roughly 590 of the donors excluded sequences that lacked an unambiguous match to a single V gene segment. An earlier analysis of 587 of the donors classified V segments as functional when productive rearrangements were above 56.7% and as segregating when the standard deviation between donors was above 5%. A statistical classification framework was developed to diagnose cytomegalovirus status using the catalog of TCR beta chain sequences. A later analysis assigned V and J genes by comparing TCR nucleotide sequences with IMGT/GENE-DB human TR gene sequences. In a later analysis, CDR3 sequences and most-parsimonious VDJ recombination scenarios were assigned using the TCRdist pipeline. In a later analysis, every TCR beta chain was defined by the combination of its CDR3 amino acid sequence and its V-gene family, and reads without a unique V-gene family were dropped. In a later analysis, some 600 highly shared, low-generation-probability nucleotide sequences were removed to address suspected cross-contamination and a sequencing artifact. In a later analysis, a clonal expansion index was calculated for each public chain from normalized within-repertoire ranks of inferred template counts. A later analysis computed generation probabilities with a VDJ recombination model fitted to out-of-frame rearrangements, and checked the results against IGoR. Hypergeometric tests were used in a later analysis to score TCR-TCR, TCR-HLA and TCR-CMV co-occurrence, with a repertoire-size bias correction applied to the TCR pairs. A later analysis estimated false discovery rates by permuting HLA or CMV assignments 20 times. In a later analysis, co-occurring TCRs were grouped with DBSCAN, and TCRdist sequence similarity was added when clustering was performed within HLA-allele-positive subsets. Repertoires with fewer than 30,000 or more than 120,000 public chains, plus five repertoires with anomalous nucleotide sharing, were excluded from co-occurrence clustering. Entries here come from immuneACCESS through TCRdb and include only in-frame sequences with V and J called. Some clones fail to appear in such tables; in the studies checked, an unresolved V gene covers under half of the shortfall, and the cause of the remainder is unknown. Clone size and the V and J calls come from that table; the DNA yielded D and trimming. The sample table lists 100,000 to 150,000 clones, 73% of them with a count of one. The top ten clonotypes cover roughly 2.1% of the sample.

In total, about 650 healthy bone marrow donors made up the cohort. At the time of sampling, every cohort member was nominally healthy, though immune exposures that went unrecorded were likely present. The donor was CMV seropositive and was included in the group of 250 to 300 seropositive cohort members. A peripheral blood sample was provided by each donor, and peripheral blood mononuclear cells were used for TCR beta sequencing. The Qiagen DNeasy Blood Extraction Kit was used to extract genomic DNA from the blood cell samples. As concerns this clone: Which antigen it targets is not known. Per-base qualities were not stored, and no clone one base away is much larger.

Sequencing was carried out using PBMCs. This sequence was found in a woman aged 40-49 years in good health and CMV-seropositive.

The sequenced DNA is TGTGCCAGTAGTTCCACCACAGGGAGCAATCAGCCCCAGCATTTT. Translated, it reads CASSSTTGSNQPQHF. This chain is built from TRBV19 and TRBJ1-5; possibly the D gene is TRBD1, per 6 matching bases. The cysteine opens and the phenylalanine closes a CDR3 of 15 amino acids. Only the CDR3 DNA stays, 45 bases, in frame from base 1. CDR1 LNHDA and CDR2 SQIVND were looked up in the germline V gene (reference sequence). V and J are truncated by 5 bases and 1 base respectively, leaving an intervening sequence of 12 bases.